The 8 T cell receptor beta chains in this list originate from one sample, sequenced in a study of blood T cell repertoires in COVID-19. Produced via immunoSEQ multiplex PCR; TCRdb's table is partial and in-frame only. The sample includes some 150,000 clones, approximately 80% of them seen just once. The sequencing sample was made of peripheral blood. Receptors originate from a woman between 55 and 75 years old with active or convalescent COVID-19.

The chain has TRBV5-4 and TRBJ2-1, with 14 bases that match TRBD2. This CDR3 contains 17 residues. The germline CDR1 and CDR2 sequences are SGHNT and YYREEE (reference sequence). Trimming took 0 bases from V and 7 from J; bases not matched to a gene: 6. The CDR3 DNA reads as TGTGCCAGCAGCTTGGGACTAGCGGGGGGGGTTGGAAATGAGCAGTTCTTC. Its protein is CASSLGLAGGVGNEQFF.

The V call is TRBV6-2 or TRBV6-3, the J call TRBJ2-5; D is unresolved. Trimming removed 0 bases from V and 5 bases from J, with 7 bases in between. Germline V CDR1 and CDR2: MNHEY, SVGEGT. The CDR3 sequence is 13 residues long. The CDR3 DNA is TGTGCCAGCAGTTACTCTCTAACGGAGACCCAGTACTTC. This sequence encodes CASSYSLTETQYF.

This chain uses TRBV9 with TRBJ2-1, with D possibly matching TRBD1 (6 bases). The germline V and J ends were trimmed by 0 bases and 5 bases, with 9 bases remaining between them. The germline CDR1 and CDR2 sequences are SGDLS and YYNGEE. The length of the CDR3 is 14 residues. CDR3 DNA: TGTGCCAGCAGCGTAGCTACAGGGCACAATGAGCAGTTCTTC. It translates to CASSVATGHNEQFF. Combining the CDR3 with reference TRBV9 and TRBJ2-1 gives the whole variable domain DSGVTQTPKHLITATGQRVTLRCSPRSGDLSVYWYQQSLDQGLQFLIQYYNGEERAKGNILERFSAQQFPDLHSELNLSSLELGDSALYFCASSVATGHNEQFFGPGTRLTVL.

This chain connects TRBV5-1 to TRBJ2-5, with D perhaps TRBD2 (7 bases). The CDR3 contains 14 residues. CDR1 is SGHRS and CDR2 is YFSETQ in the germline V gene. Trimming removed 1 base from V and 4 bases from J, with 11 bases in between. CDR3 loop: CASSLMAGAETQYF. The CDR3 nucleotides read TGCGCCAGCAGCTTGATGGCGGGGGCAGAGACCCAGTACTTC.

The genes are TRBV5-1 and TRBJ1-6; no firm D call. The CDR3 is made up of 15 amino acids. The V end was cut by 4 bases, the J end by 7 bases, with 15 bases between. Germline CDR1 SGHRS, CDR2 YFSETQ. The CDR3 loop is CASSPYLTENSPLHF. In nucleotides, the CDR3 is TGCGCCAGCAGCCCGTACCTTACAGAGAATTCACCCCTCCACTTT.

This chain links TRBV7-8 with TRBJ2-3, with unresolved D. The CDR3 sequence is 13 residues long. CDR1 SGHVS and CDR2 FQNEAQ come from the germline V gene. V was clipped by 5 bases and J by 3 bases, with 9 bases between them. CDR3 residues: CASSRLRTDTQYF. The CDR3 DNA reads TGTGCCAGCAGCCGACTTAGGACAGATACGCAGTATTTT.

This clone turned up a few times. The chain uses TRBV25-1 and TRBJ1-4; 8 bases match TRBD1. Unmatched junction bases numbered 6, after V lost 2 bases and J lost 4 bases. The germline V gene encodes CDR1 MGHDK and CDR2 SYGVNS. The length of the CDR3 is 16 residues. In nucleotides, the CDR3 is TGTGCCAGCAGTGAACGGACAGGGTCAGGTAATGAAAAACTGTTTTTT. It codes for CASSERTGSGNEKLFF.

The V gene is TRBV6-5, the J gene TRBJ1-5; the D is unclear. Germline-derived CDR1 and CDR2 are MNHEY and SVGAGI. Trimming removed 6 bases at V and 5 bases at J, with 11 bases between. This CDR3 contains 13 residues. CDR3 protein: CASRRVFDQPQHF. DNA for the CDR3: TGTGCCAGCAGGAGGGTTTTTGATCAGCCCCAGCATTTT.